These T cell receptor beta chains were read from a single sample in a study of T cell repertoires in cytomegalovirus infection. TCRdb analysed the reads with MiXCR anew, one entry per CDR3 protein. Among 210,000 or so distinct CDR3 sequences listed, about 7% were seen once. Sequenced sample: PBMCs. These receptors originate from a human donor in good health (CMV status not recorded). Some clones in this sample may be carry-over from other donors' samples. Both conserved end residues are part of each CDR3. A D gene is named only where the DNA matches it firmly. Expanded clones get a size class; other rows say once, few or many, or leave the size out.

D gene	clone size	V gene	J gene	CDR3 protein	CDR3 DNA
TRBD1	NA	TRBV12-3/TRBV12-4	TRBJ1-4	CASSFYRGDEKLFF	TGTGCCAGCAGTTTTTACAGGGGGGATGAAAAACTGTTTTTT
TRBD1	many	TRBV2	TRBJ2-7	CASSLKGAGEQYF	TGTGCCAGCAGCCTTAAGGGGGCTGGGGAGCAGTACTTC
NA	many	TRBV7-2	TRBJ1-2	CASSLVSGEYGYTF	TGTGCCAGCAGCTTAGTATCAGGGGAATATGGCTACACCTTC
NA	NA	TRBV19	TRBJ1-1	CASVVQGGAEAFF	TGTGCCAGTGTTGTGCAGGGCGGCGCTGAAGCTTTCTTT
NA	many	TRBV28	TRBJ2-2	CASWTGNTGELFF	TGTGCCAGCTGGACGGGGAACACCGGGGAGCTGTTTTTT
TRBD1	many	TRBV24-1	TRBJ1-2	CATSAAGGHGYTF	TGTGCCACCAGTGCCGCAGGGGGCCATGGCTACACCTTC
NA	many	TRBV5-4	TRBJ2-3	CASSPLRLSTDTQYF	TGTGCCAGCAGCCCCCTACGGTTAAGCACAGATACGCAGTATTTT
NA	many	TRBV12-3/TRBV12-4	TRBJ1-4	CASRRRTDNEKLFF	TGTGCCAGCAGGAGACGGACAGATAATGAAAAACTGTTTTTT
NA	few	TRBV6-2/TRBV6-3	TRBJ2-6	CASRNRFSGANVLTF	TGTGCCAGCAGGAACAGGTTTTCTGGGGCCAACGTCCTGACTTTC
NA	many	TRBV30	TRBJ1-1	CAWSDIGKNTEAFF	TGTGCCTGGAGTGACATTGGCAAAAACACTGAAGCTTTCTTT
NA	many	TRBV6-2/TRBV6-3	TRBJ2-3	CASRNSGQTDTQYF	TGTGCCAGCAGGAACAGCGGGCAGACAGATACGCAGTATTTT
TRBD2	many	TRBV7-2	TRBJ2-7	CASSFGGGGYEQYF	TGTGCCAGCAGCTTTGGCGGGGGTGGCTACGAGCAGTACTTC
NA	many	TRBV20-1	TRBJ1-6	CSAGRLSSPLHF	TGCAGTGCGGGCAGGTTATCTTCACCCCTCCACTTT
NA	few	TRBV10-3	TRBJ2-7	CAISDVPTGTYEQYF	TGTGCCATCAGCGACGTCCCGACGGGCACCTACGAGCAGTACTTC
NA	many	TRBV19	TRBJ1-6	CASSRDGGNSPLHF	TGTGCCAGTAGCCGGGACGGGGGAAATTCACCCCTCCACTTT
NA	many	TRBV12-3/TRBV12-4	TRBJ1-2	CASSSWEGYGYTF	TGTGCCAGCAGTTCCTGGGAGGGCTATGGCTACACCTTC
TRBD1	many	TRBV2	TRBJ1-2	CASRRDREDGYTF	TGTGCCAGCCGTAGGGACAGGGAGGACGGCTACACCTTC
NA	many	TRBV7-2	TRBJ1-1	CASSPIANLEGTEAFF	TGTGCCAGCAGCCCCATAGCAAACCTAGAGGGAACTGAAGCTTTCTTT
NA	NA	TRBV6-5	TRBJ1-3	CASTQGYGNTIYF	TGTGCCAGCACCCAGGGGTACGGAAACACCATATATTTT
TRBD1	many	TRBV19	TRBJ1-1	CASSMVPGGLRTEAFF	TGTGCCAGTAGTATGGTGCCAGGGGGGCTGAGGACTGAAGCTTTCTTT
TRBD1	many	TRBV5-1	TRBJ2-7	CASSRDRDPSYEQYF	TGCGCCAGCAGCCGAGACAGGGATCCTTCCTACGAGCAGTACTTC
NA	few	TRBV20-1	TRBJ2-7	CSAREGAVISYEQYF	TGCAGTGCTAGAGAAGGGGCAGTGATCTCCTACGAGCAGTACTTC
NA	few	TRBV4-2	TRBJ1-1	CASSQDVSANTEAFF	TGTGCCAGCAGCCAAGACGTTTCGGCGAACACTGAAGCTTTCTTT
NA	many	TRBV5-4	TRBJ1-1	CASSLRAGYSTEAFF	TGTGCCAGCAGCTTGAGGGCCGGTTACAGCACTGAAGCTTTCTTT
NA	many	TRBV7-2	TRBJ1-2	CASSSGRLSGYGYTF	TGTGCCAGCAGCTCGGGGAGGCTTTCGGGCTATGGCTACACCTTC